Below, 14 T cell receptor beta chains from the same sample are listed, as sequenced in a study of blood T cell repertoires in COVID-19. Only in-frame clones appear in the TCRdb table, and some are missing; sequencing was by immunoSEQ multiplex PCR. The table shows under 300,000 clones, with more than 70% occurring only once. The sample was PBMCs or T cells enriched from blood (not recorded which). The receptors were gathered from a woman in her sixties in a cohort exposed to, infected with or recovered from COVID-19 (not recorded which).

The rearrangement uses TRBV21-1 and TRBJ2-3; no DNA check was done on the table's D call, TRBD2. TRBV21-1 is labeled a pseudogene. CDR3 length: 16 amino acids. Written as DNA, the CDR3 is TGTGCCAGCAGCTCGGGACTAGCGGGAGGCACAGATACGCAGTATTTT. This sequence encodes CASSSGLAGGTDTQYF.

CDR3 protein: CASSLNPGLGYNEQFF. The DNA for the CDR3 is TGTGCCAGCAGTTTAAACCCGGGACTAGGCTACAATGAGCAGTTCTTC. The rearrangement uses TRBV2 and TRBJ2-1; the match to TRBD2 covers 8 bases. V was clipped by 5 bases and J by 3 bases; unmatched bases: 9. CDR1 is SNHLY, CDR2 FYNNEI, per germline. CDR3 size: 16 residues. Full variable domain (missing parts from reference TRBV2 and TRBJ2-1): EPEVTQTPSHQVTQMGQEVILRCVPISNHLYFYWYRQILGQKVEFLVSFYNNEISEKSEIFDDQFSVERPDGSNFTLKIRSTKLEDSAMYFCASSLNPGLGYNEQFFGPGTRLTVL.

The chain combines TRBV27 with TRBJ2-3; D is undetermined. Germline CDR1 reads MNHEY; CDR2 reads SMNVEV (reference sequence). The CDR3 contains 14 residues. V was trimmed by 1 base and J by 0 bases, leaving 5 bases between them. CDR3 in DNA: TGTGCCAGCAGTTTATTAACTAGCACAGATACGCAGTATTTT. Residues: CASSLLTSTDTQYF.

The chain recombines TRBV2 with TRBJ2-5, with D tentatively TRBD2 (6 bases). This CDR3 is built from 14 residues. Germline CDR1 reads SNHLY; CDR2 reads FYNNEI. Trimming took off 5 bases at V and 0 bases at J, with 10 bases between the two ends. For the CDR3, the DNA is TGTGCCAGCAGTTCCTGGGAGGACCAAGAGACCCAGTACTTC. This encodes CASSSWEDQETQYF.

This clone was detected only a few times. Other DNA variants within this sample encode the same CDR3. CDR3 sequence reads: CASSRDRGYEQYF. The CDR3 bases are TGCGCCAGCAGCCGGGACAGGGGCTACGAGCAGTACTTC. This chain uses TRBV4-1 with TRBJ2-7; 10 positions match TRBD1. Trimming at V came to 4 bases and at J to 3 bases, leaving 0 bases not matched to a gene. Germline lookup yields CDR1 MGHRA and CDR2 YSYEKL. There are 13 residues in the CDR3.

This CDR3 reads CASSFSGLADYNEQFF. CDR3 nucleotide sequence: TGTGCCAGCAGTTTCTCGGGACTAGCTGACTACAATGAGCAGTTCTTC. V gene TRBV28 combines with J gene TRBJ2-1, with 9 positions matching TRBD2. Trimming removed 3 bases from V and 3 bases from J; junction bases left unmatched: 6. This CDR3 is built from 16 residues. Germline V CDR1 and CDR2: MDHEN, SYDVKM.

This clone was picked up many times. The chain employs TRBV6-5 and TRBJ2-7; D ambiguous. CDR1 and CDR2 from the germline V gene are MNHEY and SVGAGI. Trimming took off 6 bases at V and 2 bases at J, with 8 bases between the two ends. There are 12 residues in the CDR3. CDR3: CASSRQAYEQYF. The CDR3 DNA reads TGTGCCAGCAGCAGGCAGGCCTACGAGCAGTACTTC.

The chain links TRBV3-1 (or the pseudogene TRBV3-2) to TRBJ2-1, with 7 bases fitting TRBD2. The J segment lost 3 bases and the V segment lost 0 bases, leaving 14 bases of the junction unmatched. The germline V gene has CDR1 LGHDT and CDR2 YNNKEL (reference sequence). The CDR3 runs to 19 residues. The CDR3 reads CASSQEGPSSGLIYNEQFF. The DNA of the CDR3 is TGTGCCAGCAGCCAAGAGGGGCCTTCTAGCGGACTTATCTACAATGAGCAGTTCTTC.

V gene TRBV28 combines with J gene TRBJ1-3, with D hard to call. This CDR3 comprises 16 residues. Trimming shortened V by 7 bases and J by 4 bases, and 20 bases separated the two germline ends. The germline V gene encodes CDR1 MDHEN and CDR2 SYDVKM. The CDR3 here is CASNSGTVWVGNTIYF. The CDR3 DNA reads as TGTGCCAGCAATTCCGGAACAGTGTGGGTCGGAAACACCATATATTTT.

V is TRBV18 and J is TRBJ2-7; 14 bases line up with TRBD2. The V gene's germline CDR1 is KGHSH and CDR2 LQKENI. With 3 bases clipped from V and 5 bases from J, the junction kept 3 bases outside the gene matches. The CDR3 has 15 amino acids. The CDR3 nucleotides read TGTGCCAGCTCACCGGGGGGACTAGCGGGAGACGAGCAGTACTTC. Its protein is CASSPGGLAGDEQYF.

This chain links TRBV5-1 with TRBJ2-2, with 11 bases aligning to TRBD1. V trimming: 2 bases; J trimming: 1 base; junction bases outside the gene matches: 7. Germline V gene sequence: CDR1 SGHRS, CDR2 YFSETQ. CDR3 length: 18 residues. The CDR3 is CASSLLGDRGKNTGELFF. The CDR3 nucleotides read TGCGCCAGCAGCTTACTAGGGGACAGGGGGAAGAACACCGGGGAGCTGTTTTTT.

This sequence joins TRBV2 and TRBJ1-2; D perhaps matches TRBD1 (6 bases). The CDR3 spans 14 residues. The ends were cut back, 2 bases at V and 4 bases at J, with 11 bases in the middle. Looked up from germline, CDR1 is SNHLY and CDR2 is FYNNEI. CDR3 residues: CASSEFETGYGYTF. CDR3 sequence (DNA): TGTGCCAGCAGTGAATTCGAGACAGGCTATGGCTACACCTTC.

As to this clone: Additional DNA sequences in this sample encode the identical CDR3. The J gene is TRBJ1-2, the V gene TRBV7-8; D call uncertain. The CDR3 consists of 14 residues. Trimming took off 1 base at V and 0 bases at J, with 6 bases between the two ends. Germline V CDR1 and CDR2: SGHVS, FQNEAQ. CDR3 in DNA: TGTGCCAGCAGCTTAGGAGGAGCTAACTATGGCTACACCTTC. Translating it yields CASSLGGANYGYTF.

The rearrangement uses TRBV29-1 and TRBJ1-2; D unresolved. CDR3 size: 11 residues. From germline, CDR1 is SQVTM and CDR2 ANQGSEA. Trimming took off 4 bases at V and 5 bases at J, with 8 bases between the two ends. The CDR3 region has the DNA TGCAGCGTTGGAACGGGATATGGCTACACCTTC. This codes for CSVGTGYGYTF.